This paragraph reports one TCR beta chain. The antigen is undetermined. The entry originates in a study of T-cell memory formation after mild COVID-19. Looking at the study overall: TCR clusters mostly belonged to single donors. Whole-study results and caveats: Whereas later expanders leaned CD4+, clones contracting day 15 to 85 showed a balanced CD4/CD8 makeup. Shrinking CD4+ clones were chiefly CM and EM; CD8+ ones were chiefly EMRA.

Each CDR3 protein is one row after TCRdb ran MiXCR on the 5' RACE reads. Among some 320,000 distinct CDR3 sequences listed, 15% were seen once. Sequenced: PBMCs or a T cell subset sorted from them (not recorded which). The receptor comes from a young man who had mild COVID-19 (a few samples of this study predate the infection). Cell type and time point are not known.

CDR3 protein: CASSRLGNTGELFF. As DNA, the CDR3 is TGCGCCAGCAGCCGCCTGGGGAACACCGGGGAGCTGTTTTTT. The chain uses TRBV5-1 and TRBJ2-2; D not resolved. The length of the CDR3 is 14 residues. Germline CDR1 SGHRS, CDR2 YFSETQ. Trimming pared 4 bases from V and 1 base from J, leaving 8 bases between.